This T cell receptor beta chain appears in the sequencing data of a study of T cell changes during pregnancy in multiple sclerosis. Using immunoSEQ multiplex PCR, the repertoire was profiled, and TCRdb retains in-frame clones only, with some absent. This table has 60,000 or so clones, more than 80% appearing once. Sample: CD4+ T cells from peripheral blood mononuclear cells, taken after pregnancy. The clonotype was recovered from a female donor in good health, enrolled as a control in a pregnancy study.

CDR3 DNA: TGTGCCAGCAGGAGACAGTCCCCCAGCACTGAAGCTTTCTTT. It encodes CASRRQSPSTEAFF. The rearrangement links TRBV6-5 to TRBJ1-1, with TRBD1 as a possible D gene (5 bases). Per germline, CDR1 MNHEY and CDR2 SVGAGI. The CDR3 spans 14 residues. V shed 6 bases and J shed 4 bases, with 15 bases lying between them.